In this sample, the clone carrying this T cell receptor (beta chain) turned up many times. Antigen unknown. TCRdb re-called the reads through MiXCR, storing one row per CDR3 protein. The sample holds about 460,000 distinct CDR3 sequences, about 11% seen once. This entry belongs to a study of T cell repertoires in cytomegalovirus infection. Study findings and constraints: CMV-specific HLA-C-restricted TCR beta clonotypes dominated the ex vivo response.

V lost 6 bases and J lost 0; bases outside the gene matches: 7. Germline V gene lookup returns CDR1 MNHNS and CDR2 SASEGT. This CDR3 is 16 amino acids long. This TCR came from a human donor in good health (CMV status not recorded). Some clones in this sample may be carry-over from other donors' samples. The sequenced sample consisted of PBMCs. This chain joins TRBV6-1 and TRBJ2-7; 11 bases fit TRBD2. The CDR3 is CASRTGLAGFSYEQYF. The DNA for the CDR3 is TGTGCCAGCAGGACCGGACTAGCGGGCTTCTCCTACGAGCAGTACTTC.